A selection of T cell receptor beta chains follows, all from one sample in a study of monozygotic twins with inflammatory bowel disease. With the 5' RACE reads reprocessed, TCRdb shows one record per CDR3 protein and no DNA. The sample totals 200,000 to 250,000 distinct CDR3 sequences. Sequencing was done on a sample of blood. These receptors were obtained from a human donor with ulcerative colitis or Crohn's disease, or a healthy co-twin of an affected twin (not recorded which). The CDR3 runs from the conserved cysteine through the conserved F or W. Fields, in order: V gene, J gene, CDR3 protein.

v_gene: TRBV6-2/TRBV6-3
j_gene: TRBJ2-6
CDR3aa: CASIRGVSVTGANVLTF

v_gene: TRBV12-3/TRBV12-4
j_gene: TRBJ2-2
CDR3aa: CASTATGNTGELFF

v_gene: TRBV7-9
j_gene: TRBJ2-1
CDR3aa: CASSSRTGPFTQFF

v_gene: TRBV20-1
j_gene: TRBJ2-1
CDR3aa: CSARVAGGPYNEQFF

v_gene: TRBV4-1
j_gene: TRBJ1-6
CDR3aa: CASSQDRWGGDSPLHF

v_gene: TRBV12-3/TRBV12-4
j_gene: TRBJ1-2
CDR3aa: CASSSGPGVGYTF

v_gene: TRBV7-7
j_gene: TRBJ2-1
CDR3aa: CASSLERGSHNEQFF

v_gene: TRBV6-1
j_gene: TRBJ2-7
CDR3aa: CASGGPVEQYF

v_gene: TRBV7-9
j_gene: TRBJ1-6
CDR3aa: CASSLQGGPAGSPLHF

v_gene: TRBV27
j_gene: TRBJ2-7
CDR3aa: CASSPQGATYEQYF

v_gene: TRBV7-2
j_gene: TRBJ2-5
CDR3aa: CASSPNGGQRDKETQYF

v_gene: TRBV7-9
j_gene: TRBJ2-3
CDR3aa: CASSPRTSGASTDTQYF

v_gene: TRBV10-3
j_gene: TRBJ1-5
CDR3aa: CAIRMGTESNQPQHF

v_gene: TRBV6-6
j_gene: TRBJ2-5
CDR3aa: CASSYAALETQYF

v_gene: TRBV13
j_gene: TRBJ2-1
CDR3aa: CASSLVEGSYNEQFF

v_gene: TRBV27
j_gene: TRBJ1-2
CDR3aa: CASSLYPLGGRNGYTF

v_gene: TRBV7-6
j_gene: TRBJ2-1
CDR3aa: CASSPRDRAYNEQFF

v_gene: TRBV12-3/TRBV12-4
j_gene: TRBJ2-7
CDR3aa: CATSRLAGAPYEQYF

v_gene: TRBV5-4
j_gene: TRBJ2-7
CDR3aa: CASSEDRAYEQYF

v_gene: TRBV7-2
j_gene: TRBJ2-6
CDR3aa: CASSQGRLANVLTF

v_gene: TRBV6-1
j_gene: TRBJ2-7
CDR3aa: CASSPFSGTSTYEQYF

v_gene: TRBV5-6
j_gene: TRBJ1-1
CDR3aa: CASSYIQGEAFF

v_gene: TRBV19
j_gene: TRBJ1-4
CDR3aa: CASGTGGEKLFF

v_gene: TRBV30
j_gene: TRBJ1-4
CDR3aa: CAWSVRGAGEKLFF

v_gene: TRBV7-2
j_gene: TRBJ2-1
CDR3aa: CASSSPRGRANNEQFF

v_gene: TRBV28
j_gene: TRBJ2-1
CDR3aa: CASSLRGPTPSYNEQFF

v_gene: TRBV7-2
j_gene: TRBJ2-7
CDR3aa: CASSRWPGQGAREQYF

v_gene: TRBV5-1
j_gene: TRBJ2-1
CDR3aa: CASSLASRGLDEQFF

v_gene: TRBV4-3
j_gene: TRBJ2-7
CDR3aa: CASSLNRAYEQYF

v_gene: TRBV9
j_gene: TRBJ1-1
CDR3aa: CASSRGGQTAFF

v_gene: TRBV7-6
j_gene: TRBJ1-3
CDR3aa: CASSSPGHSGNTIYF

v_gene: TRBV27
j_gene: TRBJ2-7
CDR3aa: CASGQGEDEQYF

v_gene: TRBV19
j_gene: TRBJ1-2
CDR3aa: CASSIRGQNTNYGYTF

v_gene: TRBV20-1
j_gene: TRBJ2-7
CDR3aa: CSAATGAIYEQYF

v_gene: TRBV2
j_gene: TRBJ1-1
CDR3aa: CASSRDSDTEAFF

v_gene: TRBV6-5
j_gene: TRBJ1-5
CDR3aa: CASSSMSGTTESPQHF

v_gene: TRBV10-3
j_gene: TRBJ2-1
CDR3aa: CAISVGIGRTINEQFF

v_gene: TRBV2
j_gene: TRBJ1-2
CDR3aa: CASSFSQGIDGYTF

v_gene: TRBV3-1
j_gene: TRBJ2-2
CDR3aa: CASSHWTLKGGELFF

v_gene: TRBV2
j_gene: TRBJ1-5
CDR3aa: CASGRGIQPQHF

v_gene: TRBV19
j_gene: TRBJ2-5
CDR3aa: CASSITGGQETQYF

v_gene: TRBV6-1
j_gene: TRBJ2-1
CDR3aa: CASTSGTGLSSYNEQFF

v_gene: TRBV12-3/TRBV12-4
j_gene: TRBJ1-5
CDR3aa: CASSFVGRGRQPQHF

v_gene: TRBV12-2
j_gene: TRBJ1-2
CDR3aa: CASRLPPGTGDMDGYTF

v_gene: TRBV27
j_gene: TRBJ2-1
CDR3aa: CASSFLAGDSYNEQFF

v_gene: TRBV20-1
j_gene: TRBJ2-2
CDR3aa: CSARDLSGLNTGELFF